This T cell receptor (beta chain) was profiled in a study of spatial heterogeneity in lung cancer. One entry per CDR3 protein results from TCRdb running MiXCR on the 5' RACE reads. This sample yields about 120,000 distinct CDR3 sequences, of which less than 15% are seen a single time; around a sixth belongs to the top ten. The length of the CDR3 is 16 residues. V lost 4 bases, J lost 0 bases, and 6 bases stayed unmatched. Germline lookup yields CDR1 SGHAT and CDR2 FQNNGV. The time point is: blood at routine non-recurrence follow-up after resection. Without sorting, whole RNA was sequenced from tumor, nontumor lung or frozen PBMC.

The rearrangement uses TRBV11-2 and TRBJ2-4, with 7 bases matching TRBD1. This receptor was taken from a male donor with early-stage non-small cell lung cancer. Sequencing was performed on PBMCs, taken at follow-up. The CDR3 DNA follows: TGTGCCAGCAGCTGGGGACAGTTACTAGCCAAAAACATTCAGTACTTC. Protein: CASSWGQLLAKNIQYF.